Sequencing of this T cell receptor beta chain was carried out in a study of control samples from healthy donors and cancer patients. This clone has a handful of counts. This table comes from immunoSEQ multiplex PCR, and its TCRdb copy is limited to in-frame clones, with some not included. This sample yields some 140,000 clones, of which approximately 86% are seen a single time; roughly 10% belongs to the top ten. The clonotype was recovered from a woman aged 30 to 39 in good health. What was sequenced was blood.

CDR3 nucleotides: TGTGCCAGCAGTCTGGGACTAGCGGGAGGGGGAGGGGAGACCCAGTACTTC. Translation: CASSLGLAGGGGETQYF. The rearrangement links TRBV6-6 to TRBJ2-5, with 16 bases identical to TRBD2. Unmatched junction bases numbered 8, after V lost 5 bases and J lost 5 bases. CDR1 MNHNY and CDR2 SVGAGI come from the germline V gene (reference sequence). The CDR3 length is 17 residues.